Sequencing of this TCR beta chain was carried out in a study of OX40 agonist ivuxolimab in advanced cancers. Study overall: In this cohort, patients received ivuxolimab, an agonistic anti-OX40 (CD134) antibody. Participants, 75% to 85% male, averaged approximately 60 years of age, ranging from about 20 to 80.

This clone was observed a single time. Its antigen is still unknown. Study conclusions and caveats: Compared with CD4+, CD8+ T cells on average had more expanded clones. Partial responders treated at 0.1-3.0 mg/kg exhibited clonal expansion among the lowest measured.

Between the trimmed V and J ends, which lost 0 bases and 2 bases, there was a span of 9 bases. CDR3 length: 15 residues. Germline values: CDR1 SGHRS, CDR2 YFSETQ. TCRdb keeps only in-frame clones here, not all; method: immunoSEQ multiplex PCR. Of about 79,000 clones detected, about 94% appear once; the ten largest clones hold 9.6%. This clonotype originated in an adult with an advanced solid tumor such as melanoma, head and neck, liver or kidney cancer. The sequencing here drew on CD4+ or CD8+ T cells sorted from blood, taken in a trial of the OX40 agonist ivuxolimab. The V gene is TRBV5-1, the J gene TRBJ1-3; D ambiguous. The CDR3 coding sequence is TGCGCCAGCAGCTTGGGAGTAGCGGCTGGAAACACCATATATTTT. Its protein is CASSLGVAAGNTIYF.